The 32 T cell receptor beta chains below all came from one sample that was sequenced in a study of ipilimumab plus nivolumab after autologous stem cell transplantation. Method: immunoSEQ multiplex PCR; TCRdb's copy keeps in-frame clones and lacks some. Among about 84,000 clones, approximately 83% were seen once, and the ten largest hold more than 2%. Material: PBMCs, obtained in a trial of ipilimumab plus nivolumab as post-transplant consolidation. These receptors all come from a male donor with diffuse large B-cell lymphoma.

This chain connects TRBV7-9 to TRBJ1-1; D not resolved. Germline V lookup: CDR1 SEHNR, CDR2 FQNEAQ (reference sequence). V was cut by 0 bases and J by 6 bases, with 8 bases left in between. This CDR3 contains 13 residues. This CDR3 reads CASSLAGSPEAFF. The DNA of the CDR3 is TGTGCCAGCAGCTTAGCAGGGTCCCCTGAAGCTTTCTTT.

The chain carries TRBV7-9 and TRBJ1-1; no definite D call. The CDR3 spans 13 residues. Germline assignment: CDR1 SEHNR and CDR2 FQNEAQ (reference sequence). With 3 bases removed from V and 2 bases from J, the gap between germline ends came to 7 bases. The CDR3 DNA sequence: TGTGCCAGCAGCTTTTTGAGTAACACTGAAGCTTTCTTT. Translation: CASSFLSNTEAFF.

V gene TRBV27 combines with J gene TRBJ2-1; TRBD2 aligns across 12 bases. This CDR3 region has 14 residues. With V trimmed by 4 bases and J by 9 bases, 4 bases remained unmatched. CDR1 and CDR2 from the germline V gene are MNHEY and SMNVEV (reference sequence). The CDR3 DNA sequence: TGTGCCAGCAGTTCCGCGACTAGCGGGGGTGAGCAGTTCTTC. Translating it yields CASSSATSGGEQFF.

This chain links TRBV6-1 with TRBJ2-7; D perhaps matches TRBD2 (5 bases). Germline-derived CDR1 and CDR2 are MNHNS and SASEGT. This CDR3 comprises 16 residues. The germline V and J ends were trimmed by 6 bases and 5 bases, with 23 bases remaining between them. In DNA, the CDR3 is TGTGCCAGCAGGGAACGCCATCTGGACTCCCCCGACGAGCAGTACTTC. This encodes CASRERHLDSPDEQYF.

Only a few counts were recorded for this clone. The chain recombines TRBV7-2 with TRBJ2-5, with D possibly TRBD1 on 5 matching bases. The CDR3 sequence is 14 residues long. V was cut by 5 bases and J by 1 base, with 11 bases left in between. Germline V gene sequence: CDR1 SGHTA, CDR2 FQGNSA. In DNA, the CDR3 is TGTGCCAGCAGCGTGGCGACAGCCCAAGAGACCCAGTACTTC. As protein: CASSVATAQETQYF.

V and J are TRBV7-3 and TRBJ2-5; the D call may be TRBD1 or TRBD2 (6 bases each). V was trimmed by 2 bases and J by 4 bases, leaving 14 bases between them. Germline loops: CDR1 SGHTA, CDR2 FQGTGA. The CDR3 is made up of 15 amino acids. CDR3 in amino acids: CASSLGGTTGETQYF. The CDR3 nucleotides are TGTGCCAGCAGCTTAGGGGGGACAACGGGAGAGACCCAGTACTTC.

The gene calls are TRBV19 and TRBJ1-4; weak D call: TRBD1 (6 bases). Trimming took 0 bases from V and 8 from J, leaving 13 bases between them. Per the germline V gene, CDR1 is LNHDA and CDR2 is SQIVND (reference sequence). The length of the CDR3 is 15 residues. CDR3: CASSIDSRGSEKLFF. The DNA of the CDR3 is TGTGCCAGTAGTATAGATAGCAGGGGAAGCGAAAAACTGTTTTTT.

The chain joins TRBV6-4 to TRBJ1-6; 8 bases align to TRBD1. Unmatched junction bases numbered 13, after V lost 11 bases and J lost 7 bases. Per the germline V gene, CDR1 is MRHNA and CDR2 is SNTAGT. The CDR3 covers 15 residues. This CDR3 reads CAGPTGDQGNSPLHF. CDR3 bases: TGTGCCGGTCCGACAGGGGATCAGGGGAATTCACCCCTCCACTTT.

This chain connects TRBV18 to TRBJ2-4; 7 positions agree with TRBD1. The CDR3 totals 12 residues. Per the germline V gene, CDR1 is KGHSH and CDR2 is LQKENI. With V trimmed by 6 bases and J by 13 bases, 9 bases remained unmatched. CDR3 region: CASSPEQGFQYF. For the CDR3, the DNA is TGTGCCAGCTCGCCGGAACAGGGGTTCCAGTACTTC.

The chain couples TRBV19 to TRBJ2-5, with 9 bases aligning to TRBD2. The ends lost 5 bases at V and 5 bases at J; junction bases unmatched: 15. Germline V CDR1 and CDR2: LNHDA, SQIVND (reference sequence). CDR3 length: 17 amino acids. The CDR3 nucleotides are TGTGCCAGTAGTCCCCCCTTGACTAGCGGCCCCAGGGAGACCCAGTACTTC. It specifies CASSPPLTSGPRETQYF.

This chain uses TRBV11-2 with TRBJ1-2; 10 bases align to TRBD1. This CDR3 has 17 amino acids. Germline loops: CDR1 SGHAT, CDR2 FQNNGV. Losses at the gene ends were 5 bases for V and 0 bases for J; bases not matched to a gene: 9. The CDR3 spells CASSVGQGGWTNYGYTF. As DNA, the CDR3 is TGTGCCAGCAGCGTTGGACAGGGGGGATGGACTAACTATGGCTACACCTTC.

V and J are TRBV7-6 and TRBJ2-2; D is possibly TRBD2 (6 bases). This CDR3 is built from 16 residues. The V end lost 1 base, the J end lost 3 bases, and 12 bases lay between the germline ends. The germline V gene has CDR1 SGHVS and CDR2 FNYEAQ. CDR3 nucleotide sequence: TGTGCCAGCAGCTTAGTTTATGGGGAGGACACCGGGGAGCTGTTTTTT. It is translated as CASSLVYGEDTGELFF.

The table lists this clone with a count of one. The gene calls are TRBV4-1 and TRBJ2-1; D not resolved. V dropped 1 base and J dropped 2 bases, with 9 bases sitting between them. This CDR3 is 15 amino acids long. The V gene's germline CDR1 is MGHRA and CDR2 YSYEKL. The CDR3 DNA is TGCGCCAGCAGCCAAGGTAGAGTCCCCTACAATGAGCAGTTCTTC. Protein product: CASSQGRVPYNEQFF.

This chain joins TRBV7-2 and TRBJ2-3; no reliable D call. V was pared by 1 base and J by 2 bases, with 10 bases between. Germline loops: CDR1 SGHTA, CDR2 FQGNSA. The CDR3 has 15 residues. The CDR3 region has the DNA TGTGCCAGCAGCTTAGTTGCCAGCTTCACAGATACGCAGTATTTT. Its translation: CASSLVASFTDTQYF.

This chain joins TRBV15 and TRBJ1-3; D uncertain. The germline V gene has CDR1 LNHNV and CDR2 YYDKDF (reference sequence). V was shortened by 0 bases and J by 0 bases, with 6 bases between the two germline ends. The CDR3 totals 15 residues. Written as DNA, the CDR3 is TGTGCCACCAGCAGAGACTCGAGCTCTGGAAACACCATATATTTT. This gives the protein CATSRDSSSGNTIYF.

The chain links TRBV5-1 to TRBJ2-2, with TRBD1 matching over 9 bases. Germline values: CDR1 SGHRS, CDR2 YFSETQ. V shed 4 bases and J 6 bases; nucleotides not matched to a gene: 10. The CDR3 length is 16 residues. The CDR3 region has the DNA TGCGCCAGCAGCCTGTCCGGGACAGGGCCTTCCGGGGAGCTGTTTTTT. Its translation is CASSLSGTGPSGELFF.

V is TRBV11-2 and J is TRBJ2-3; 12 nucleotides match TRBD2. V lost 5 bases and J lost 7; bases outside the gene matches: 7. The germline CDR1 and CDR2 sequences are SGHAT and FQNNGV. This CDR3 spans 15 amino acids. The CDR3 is CASSNLAGGQNTQYF. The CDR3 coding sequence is TGTGCCAGCAGCAACCTAGCGGGGGGGCAAAATACGCAGTATTTT.

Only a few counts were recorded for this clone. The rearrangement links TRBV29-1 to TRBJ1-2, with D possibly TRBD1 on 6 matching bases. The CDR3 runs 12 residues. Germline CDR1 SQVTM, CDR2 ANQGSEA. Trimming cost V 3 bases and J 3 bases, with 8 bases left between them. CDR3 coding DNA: TGCAGCGTTGAGAAGGGGGACTATGGCTACACCTTC. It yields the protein CSVEKGDYGYTF.

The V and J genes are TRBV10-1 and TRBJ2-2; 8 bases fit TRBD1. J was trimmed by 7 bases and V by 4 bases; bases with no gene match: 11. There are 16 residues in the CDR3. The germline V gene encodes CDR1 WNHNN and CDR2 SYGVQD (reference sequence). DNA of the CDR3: TGCGCCAGCAGTGGGACCCAGACAGGGGTCATCGGGGAGCTGTTTTTT. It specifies CASSGTQTGVIGELFF.

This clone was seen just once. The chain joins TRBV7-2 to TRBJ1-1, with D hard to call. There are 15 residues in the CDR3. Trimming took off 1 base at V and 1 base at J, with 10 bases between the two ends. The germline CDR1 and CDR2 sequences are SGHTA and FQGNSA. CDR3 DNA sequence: TGTGCCAGCAGCTTAGTGGCGACGGCGAACACTGAAGCTTTCTTT. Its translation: CASSLVATANTEAFF.

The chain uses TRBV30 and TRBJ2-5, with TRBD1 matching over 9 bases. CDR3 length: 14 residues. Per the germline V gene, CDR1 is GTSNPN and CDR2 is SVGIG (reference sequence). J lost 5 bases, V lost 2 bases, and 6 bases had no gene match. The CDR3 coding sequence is TGTGCCTGGAGTCCAGGACAGGGGACGGAGACCCAGTACTTC. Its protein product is CAWSPGQGTETQYF.

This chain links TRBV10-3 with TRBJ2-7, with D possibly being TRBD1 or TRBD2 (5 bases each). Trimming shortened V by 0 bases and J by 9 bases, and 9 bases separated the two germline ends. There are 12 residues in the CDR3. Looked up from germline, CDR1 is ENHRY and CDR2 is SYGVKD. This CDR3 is CAISESRDRQYF. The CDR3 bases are TGTGCCATCAGTGAGTCGAGGGACCGGCAGTACTTC.

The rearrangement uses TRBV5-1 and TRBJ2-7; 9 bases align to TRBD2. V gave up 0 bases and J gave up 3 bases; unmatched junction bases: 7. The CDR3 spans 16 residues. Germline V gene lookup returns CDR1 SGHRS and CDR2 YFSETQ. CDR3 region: CASSLVFGSGGYEQYF. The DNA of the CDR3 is TGCGCCAGCAGCTTGGTTTTTGGTAGCGGGGGCTACGAGCAGTACTTC.

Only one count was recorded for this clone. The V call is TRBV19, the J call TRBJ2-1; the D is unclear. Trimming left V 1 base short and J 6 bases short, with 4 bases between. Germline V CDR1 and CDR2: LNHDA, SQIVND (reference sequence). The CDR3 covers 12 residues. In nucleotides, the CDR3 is TGTGCCAGTAGTATAGCTGGCAATGAGCAGTTCTTC. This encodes CASSIAGNEQFF.

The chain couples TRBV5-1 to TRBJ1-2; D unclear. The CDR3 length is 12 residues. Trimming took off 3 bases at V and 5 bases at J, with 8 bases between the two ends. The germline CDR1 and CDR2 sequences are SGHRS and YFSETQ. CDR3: CASSSESYGYTF. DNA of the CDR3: TGCGCCAGCAGCTCTGAATCTTATGGCTACACCTTC.

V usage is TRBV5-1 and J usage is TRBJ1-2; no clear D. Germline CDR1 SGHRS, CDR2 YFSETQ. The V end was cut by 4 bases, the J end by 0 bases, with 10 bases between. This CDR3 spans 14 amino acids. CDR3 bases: TGCGCCAGCAGCGTTCAGACGTCTAACTATGGCTACACCTTC. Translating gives CASSVQTSNYGYTF.

In nucleotides, the CDR3 is TGTGCCAGTAGCCAGGGGGGGAACACTGAAGCTTTCTTT. This translates into CASSQGGNTEAFF. The J gene is TRBJ1-1, the V gene TRBV19; 7 positions match TRBD1. Germline trimming cut 6 bases from V and 1 base from J; bases unmatched to any gene: 2. The CDR3 is 13 amino acids. The V gene's germline CDR1 is LNHDA and CDR2 SQIVND (reference sequence).

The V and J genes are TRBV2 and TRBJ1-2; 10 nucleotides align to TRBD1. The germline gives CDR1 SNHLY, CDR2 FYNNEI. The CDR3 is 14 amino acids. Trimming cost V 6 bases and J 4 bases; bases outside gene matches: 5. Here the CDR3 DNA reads TGTGCCAGCAGCCGGACAGGGGGTGCCTATGGCTACACCTTC. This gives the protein CASSRTGGAYGYTF. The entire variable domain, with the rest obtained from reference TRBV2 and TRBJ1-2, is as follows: EPEVTQTPSHQVTQMGQEVILRCVPISNHLYFYWYRQILGQKVEFLVSFYNNEISEKSEIFDDQFSVERPDGSNFTLKIRSTKLEDSAMYFCASSRTGGAYGYTFGSGTRLTVV.

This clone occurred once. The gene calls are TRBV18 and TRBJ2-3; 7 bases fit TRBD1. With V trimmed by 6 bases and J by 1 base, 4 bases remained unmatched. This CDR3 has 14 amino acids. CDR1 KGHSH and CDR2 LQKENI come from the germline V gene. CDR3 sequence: CASSLGQGTDTQYF. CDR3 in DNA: TGTGCCAGCTCTCTCGGACAGGGCACAGATACGCAGTATTTT. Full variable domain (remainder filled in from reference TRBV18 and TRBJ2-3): NAGVMQNPRHLVRRRGQEARLRCSPMKGHSHVYWYRQLPEEGLKFMVYLQKENIIDESGMPKERFSAEFPKEGPSILRIQQVVRGDSAAYFCASSLGQGTDTQYFGPGTRLTVL.

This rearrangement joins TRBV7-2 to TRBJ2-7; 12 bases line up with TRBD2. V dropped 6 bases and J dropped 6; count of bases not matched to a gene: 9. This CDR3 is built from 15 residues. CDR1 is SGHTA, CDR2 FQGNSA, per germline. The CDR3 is CASSPHLLAGGEQYF. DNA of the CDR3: TGTGCCAGCAGTCCTCACTTACTAGCGGGGGGCGAGCAGTACTTC.

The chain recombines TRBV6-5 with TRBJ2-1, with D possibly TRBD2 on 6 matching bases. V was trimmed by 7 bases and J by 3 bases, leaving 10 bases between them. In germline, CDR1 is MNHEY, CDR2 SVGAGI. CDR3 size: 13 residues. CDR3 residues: CASTSGDYNEQFF. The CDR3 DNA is TGTGCCAGCACGTCGGGGGACTACAATGAGCAGTTCTTC.

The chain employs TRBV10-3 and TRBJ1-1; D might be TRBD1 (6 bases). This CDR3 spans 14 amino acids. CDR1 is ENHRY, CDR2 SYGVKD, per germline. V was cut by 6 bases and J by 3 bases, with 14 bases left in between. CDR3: CAIRGTGKDTEAFF. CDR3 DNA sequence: TGTGCCATCAGAGGTACAGGGAAAGACACTGAAGCTTTCTTT.